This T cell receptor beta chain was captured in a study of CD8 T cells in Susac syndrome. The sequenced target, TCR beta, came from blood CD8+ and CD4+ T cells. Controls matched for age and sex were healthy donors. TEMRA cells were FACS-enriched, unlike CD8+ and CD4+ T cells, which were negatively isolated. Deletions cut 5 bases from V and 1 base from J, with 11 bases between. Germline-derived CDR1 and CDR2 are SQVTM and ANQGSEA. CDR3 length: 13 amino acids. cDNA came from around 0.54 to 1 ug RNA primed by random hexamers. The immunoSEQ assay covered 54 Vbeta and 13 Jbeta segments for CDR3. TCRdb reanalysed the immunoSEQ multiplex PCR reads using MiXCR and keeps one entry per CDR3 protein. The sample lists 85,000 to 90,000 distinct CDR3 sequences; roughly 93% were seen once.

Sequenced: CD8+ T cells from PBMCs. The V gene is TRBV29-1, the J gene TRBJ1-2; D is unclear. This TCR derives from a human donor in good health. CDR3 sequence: CSVISRNNYGYTF. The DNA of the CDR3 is TGCAGCGTTATATCCCGAAATAACTATGGCTACACCTTC.